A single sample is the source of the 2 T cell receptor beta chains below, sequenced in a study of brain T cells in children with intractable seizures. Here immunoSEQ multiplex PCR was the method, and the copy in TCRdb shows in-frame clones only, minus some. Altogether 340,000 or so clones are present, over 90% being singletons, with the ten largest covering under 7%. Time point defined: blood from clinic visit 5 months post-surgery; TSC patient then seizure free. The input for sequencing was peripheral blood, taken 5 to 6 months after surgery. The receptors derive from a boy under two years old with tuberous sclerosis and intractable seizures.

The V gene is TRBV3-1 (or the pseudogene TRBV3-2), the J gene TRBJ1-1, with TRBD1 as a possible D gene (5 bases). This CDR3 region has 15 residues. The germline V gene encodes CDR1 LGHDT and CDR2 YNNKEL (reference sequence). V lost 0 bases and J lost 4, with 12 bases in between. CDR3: CASSQDPGLSTEAFF. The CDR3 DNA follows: TGTGCCAGCAGCCAAGATCCAGGGTTAAGCACTGAAGCTTTCTTT.

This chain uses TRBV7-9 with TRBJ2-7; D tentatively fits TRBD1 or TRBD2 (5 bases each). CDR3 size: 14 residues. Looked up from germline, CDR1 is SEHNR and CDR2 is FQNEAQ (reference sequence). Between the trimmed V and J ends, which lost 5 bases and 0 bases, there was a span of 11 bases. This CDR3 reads CASSPGTFSYEQYF. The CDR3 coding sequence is TGTGCCAGCAGCCCCGGGACCTTCTCCTACGAGCAGTACTTC.